The 8 T cell receptor beta chains below were found in one sample sequenced in a study of CD8 T cells in ankylosing spondylitis. Overall study findings and caveats: Seemingly distinctive of ankylosing spondylitis blood was a TCR beta motif formed by eight highly homologous variants.

Which antigens these TCRs recognize remains unknown. TCRdb passed the 5' RACE reads through MiXCR, listing each CDR3 protein once. The table records 700,000 to 850,000 distinct CDR3 sequences, 10% to 15% of them present only once. The sample consisted of blood, either unsorted or a sorted T cell fraction (not recorded which). These receptors were collected from a male donor with ankylosing spondylitis.

In its sample, this clonotype was seen once. This may be a read error, as it is one base from a much larger clone. This chain connects TRBV20-1 to TRBJ1-5, with 8 positions matching TRBD1. Germline V gene lookup returns CDR1 DFQATT and CDR2 SNEGSKA (reference sequence). CDR3 length: 15 amino acids. CDR3 sequence (DNA): TGCAGTGCTCCAACAGGGGGATTTAGCAATCAGCCCCAGCCTTTT. Its protein product is CSAPTGGFSNQPQPF.

The V gene is TRBV25-1, the J gene TRBJ1-2; tentative D call: TRBD1 (5 bases). The germline CDR1 and CDR2 sequences are MGHDK and SYGVNS. The CDR3 covers 13 residues. Trimming removed 2 bases at V and 7 bases at J, with 11 bases between. DNA of the CDR3: TGTGCCAGCAGTGAACAGGGTAATGGTGGCTACACCTTC. Amino acids: CASSEQGNGGYTF.

This clonotype came up a few times. The rearrangement joins TRBV4-3 to TRBJ1-2; D not resolved. The CDR3 is 17 amino acids. CDR1 and CDR2 from the germline V gene are LGHNA and YSLEER. Trimming pared 0 bases from V and 0 bases from J, leaving 14 bases between. DNA of the CDR3: TGCGCCAGCAGCCAAGATCGGCGCAGACCAACTAACTATGGCTACACCTTC. It yields the protein CASSQDRRRPTNYGYTF.

This clonotype was detected ten times or more. The gene calls are TRBV4-1 and TRBJ2-2; D gene uncertain. This CDR3 is built from 14 residues. Germline-derived CDR1 and CDR2 are MGHRA and YSYEKL. Trimming cost V 1 base and J 7 bases, with 10 bases left between them. Here the CDR3 reads CASSQGREDGELFF. CDR3 in DNA: TGCGCCAGCAGCCAAGGTCGCGAGGACGGGGAGCTGTTTTTT.

The rearrangement uses TRBV4-2 and TRBJ2-5; maybe TRBD2 (5 bases). The V and J ends lost 4 bases and 5 bases respectively, with 17 bases between them. The germline V gene encodes CDR1 LGHNA and CDR2 YNFKEQ. The CDR3 is 15 amino acids. DNA for the CDR3: TGTGCCAGCAGCCGGATGGACTTAATCGGGGAGACCCAGTACTTC. Translated: CASSRMDLIGETQYF.

The sample holds a few counts of this clonotype. This chain connects TRBV6-2 or TRBV6-3 to TRBJ2-1; 7 bases fit TRBD2. V lost 5 bases to trimming and J lost 10 bases; unmatched junction nucleotides: 11. This CDR3 has 14 residues. Germline CDR1 and CDR2: MNHEY and SVGEGT. This CDR3 reads CASSTLAATGEQFF. Here the CDR3 DNA reads TGTGCCAGCAGTACGCTAGCGGCGACGGGAGAGCAGTTCTTC.

This clonotype came up many times. The chain has TRBV5-1 and TRBJ2-1; 9 bases agree with TRBD1. The CDR3 loop spans 17 amino acids. Unmatched junction bases numbered 10, after V lost 1 base and J lost 5 bases. The germline V gene encodes CDR1 SGHRS and CDR2 YFSETQ. The CDR3 nucleotides read TGCGCCAGCAGCTTGCAAAGGACAGGGGTTTGGAACAATGAGCAGTTCTTC. Translation: CASSLQRTGVWNNEQFF.

This clonotype has more than one count but fewer than ten. V is TRBV5-4 and J is TRBJ2-3, with 8 bases aligning to TRBD2. Germline V CDR1 and CDR2: SGHNT, YYREEE (reference sequence). Unmatched junction bases numbered 5, after V lost 1 base and J lost 4 bases. The CDR3 consists of 15 residues. The CDR3 coding sequence is TGTGCCAGCAGCTTGATCAAGCGGGAGTCAGATACGCAGTATTTT. This encodes CASSLIKRESDTQYF.